This TCR beta chain is from a study of blood T cell repertoires in COVID-19. About the research overall: The cDNA or gDNA used as material had been derived from T cells, B-cell-depleted T cells, or PBMCs.

Germline CDR1 reads MNHEY; CDR2 reads SVGAGI. The CDR3 totals 15 residues. Trimming pared 6 bases from V and 0 bases from J, leaving 14 bases between. This clone was counted a single time. Original data processing: Nucleated cell number was recorded as an estimate derived from reference gene primer amplification. TCRdb keeps only in-frame clones here, not all; method: immunoSEQ multiplex PCR. That table is the source of V, J and clone size, and D and trimming were worked out from the DNA. The sample records more than 200,000 clones, 70% to 90% being singletons. The chain recombines TRBV6-5 with TRBJ1-1, with a weak D call TRBD1 (6 bases). The clonotype originates from a woman between 35 and 50 years old who had recovered from COVID-19. Sequencing was carried out using peripheral blood. CDR3 nucleotides: TGTGCCAGCAGCAAGGACAGCTTCTTGAACACTGAAGCTTTCTTT. Its protein is CASSKDSFLNTEAFF.